This T cell receptor (beta chain) was sequenced during a study of cytomegalovirus exposure and HLA in healthy donors. There are 17 residues in the CDR3. The V and J ends lost 1 base and 2 bases respectively, with 15 bases between them. Germline V CDR1 and CDR2: MDHEN, SYDVKM. PCR involved 60 Vbeta and 13 Jbeta primers. Profiled with immunoSEQ multiplex PCR; TCRdb holds only in-frame clones, not every one. The data hold about 240,000 clones, with about 80% observed a single time. The sequence derives from a woman aged 55-69 years in good health and CMV-seropositive. The J gene is TRBJ1-5, the V gene TRBV28, with D hard to call. The sample comprised PBMCs. The CDR3 sequence is CASSLLNLVRRNQPQHF. DNA for the CDR3: TGTGCCAGCAGTTTATTGAATTTAGTGCGGCGCAATCAGCCCCAGCATTTT.